This paragraph covers one T cell receptor (beta chain) sequence. Its specificity is not known. These data come from a study of T cell repertoires in cytomegalovirus infection. Study context: Both CMV infection and a matching HLA type were indicated by public TCR beta signatures.

Notes on the study in general: In two of eight donors, the top clonotype was HLA-C-restricted CMV-specific. Individuals carrying CMV plus the relevant HLA were identified by cumulative frequency of public TCR beta families.

One entry per CDR3 protein results from TCRdb running MiXCR on the reads. The sample consists of 200,000 to 300,000 distinct CDR3 sequences, less than 9.5% of them appearing once. The CDR3 sequence is 12 residues long. Germline V CDR1 and CDR2: DFQATT, SNEGSKA (reference sequence). V gave up 7 bases and J gave up 0 bases, with 10 bases separating them. Sequences were obtained from PBMCs. This rearrangement joins TRBV20-1 to TRBJ2-7; D is ambiguous. This TCR came from a human donor in good health (CMV status not recorded). Some clones in this sample may be carry-over from other donors' samples. The CDR3 is CSGQLDSYEQYF. In DNA, the CDR3 is TGCAGTGGCCAACTGGACTCCTACGAGCAGTACTTC.